This T cell receptor (beta chain) derives from a study of T-cell reconstitution after alpha-beta-depleted transplantation in children. General observations from the study: A year had passed since transplant, and T-cell counts and diversity by then came mostly from newly produced T cells. Several hundred graft clones that had expanded were reportedly the source of alpha-beta T cells about two months after transplant.

Unique molecular identifiers tagged the TCRbeta library. TCRdb independently ran MiXCR on the PCR reads; one entry per CDR3 protein. Of about 340,000 distinct CDR3 sequences listed, around 15% are singletons. This clonotype came up a few times. Its specificity is unknown. The CDR3 contains 14 residues. CDR1 and CDR2 (germline): SGHTA, FQGNSA. Trimming shortened V by 5 bases and J by 5 bases, and 13 bases separated the two germline ends. The starting material was PBMCs, mostly from graft donor cells, obtained 360 days after TCRalphabeta/CD19-depleted stem cell transplant. The chain couples TRBV7-2 to TRBJ2-1, with D unclear. This clonotype was sampled from a male patient between 2 and 10 years old who had a stem cell transplant for acute lymphoblastic leukemia, so the T cells may come from the graft donor. The CDR3 is CASSVRVRDNEQFF. DNA for the CDR3: TGTGCCAGCAGCGTTAGGGTGAGAGACAATGAGCAGTTCTTC.